This T cell receptor beta chain originates from a study of T cells in Graves' hyperthyroidism and ophthalmopathy. Germline assignment: CDR1 LNHDA and CDR2 SQIVND (reference sequence). The CDR3 length is 14 residues. The V end was cut by 4 bases, the J end by 4 bases, with 10 bases between. General study points: Separation of ophthalmopathy from stable hyperthyroidism was achieved by a 13 V-J model. Ophthalmopathy got predicted by the model a median around six months before its onset. Most thyroid clonotypes with frequency above 0.001 were detected in blood.

Based on clinical symptoms, serum thyroxine and TRAb, thyroid ultrasound and orbital computed tomography, diagnoses were reached. Using RNA transcripts as the source, TCR beta CDR3 regions were amplified. When the TCR CDR3 underwent first-round RT-PCR, the HTBI primer set was used. TCRdb re-called the multiplex PCR reads with MiXCR, one entry per CDR3 protein. The table lists 160,000 or so distinct CDR3 sequences, 9.4% of them singletons. This clonotype was picked up many times. Its antigen remains unidentified. The rearrangement uses TRBV19 and TRBJ1-4, with TRBD1 as a possible D gene (6 bases). The sequence was obtained from a woman aged 18-29 years with Graves' hyperthyroidism that later progressed to Graves' ophthalmopathy. Sequencing was done on a sample of blood. The CDR3 reads CASSTGDVNEKLFF. DNA for the CDR3: TGTGCCAGTAGTACAGGGGACGTTAATGAAAAACTGTTTTTT.